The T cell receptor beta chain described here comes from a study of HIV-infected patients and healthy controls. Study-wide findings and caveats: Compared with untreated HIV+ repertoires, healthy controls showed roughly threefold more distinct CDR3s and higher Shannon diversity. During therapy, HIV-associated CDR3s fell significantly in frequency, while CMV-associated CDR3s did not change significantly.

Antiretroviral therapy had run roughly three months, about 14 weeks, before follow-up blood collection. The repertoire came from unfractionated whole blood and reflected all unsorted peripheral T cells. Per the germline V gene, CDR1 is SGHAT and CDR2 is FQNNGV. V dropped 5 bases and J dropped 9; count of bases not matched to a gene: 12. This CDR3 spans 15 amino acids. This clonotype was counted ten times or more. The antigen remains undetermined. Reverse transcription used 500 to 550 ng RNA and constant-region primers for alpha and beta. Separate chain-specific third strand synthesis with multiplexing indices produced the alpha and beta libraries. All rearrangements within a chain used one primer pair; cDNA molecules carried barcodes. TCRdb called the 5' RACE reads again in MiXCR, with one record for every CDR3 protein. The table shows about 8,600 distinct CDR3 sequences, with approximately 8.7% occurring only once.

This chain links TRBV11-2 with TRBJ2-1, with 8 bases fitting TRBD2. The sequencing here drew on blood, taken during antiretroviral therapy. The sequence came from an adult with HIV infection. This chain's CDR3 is CASSPRIAGYSEQFF. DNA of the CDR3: TGTGCCAGCAGCCCGCGGATAGCGGGGTATAGTGAGCAGTTCTTC.